Listed below are T cell receptor beta chains from one sample, sequenced in a study of CXCR3 chemokines and chemotherapy response in bladder cancer. TCRdb itself ran the PCR reads through MiXCR, one entry per CDR3 protein. The sample includes about 9,000 distinct CDR3 sequences, around 23% of them seen just once. The sample here was taken from a patient whose treatment included neoadjuvant chemotherapy. All receptors derive from a human donor with bladder cancer that did not respond to neoadjuvant chemotherapy. Both conserved end residues are part of each CDR3. Each record gives: V gene, CDR3 length, J gene, CDR3 protein.

TRBV28,15,TRBJ2-3,CASSLRLVPTDPQYF
TRBV7-2,13,TRBJ2-3,CASSLATSGGQYF
TRBV6-2/TRBV6-3,13,TRBJ1-2,CASSAGQHYGYTF
TRBV10-3,14,TRBJ1-1,CAISVGTGVDKAFF
TRBV7-2,15,TRBJ1-1,CASGQGGGWNTEAFF
TRBV9,17,TRBJ2-7,CASSVESAGLSSYEQYF
TRBV27,14,TRBJ1-2,CASSRGQGIEGYTF
TRBV7-3,13,TRBJ2-2,CASSSGKYGELFF
TRBV7-2,16,TRBJ2-1,CASSLGGLSGGREQFF
TRBV29-1,13,TRBJ1-5,CSVGEGIGQPQHF
TRBV19,15,TRBJ2-5,CASSIRRGTRETQYF
TRBV28,14,TRBJ1-1,CASSLLDRGTEAFF
TRBV6-6,12,TRBJ2-7,CASNRGRGEQYF
TRBV7-9,15,TRBJ1-4,CASSLSQGTNEKLFF
TRBV18,12,TRBJ2-1,CASSPQGNEQFF
TRBV9,16,TRBJ2-2,CASSSSGGANTGELFF
TRBV7-2,14,TRBJ1-5,CASSWAGNSQPQHF
TRBV24-1,13,TRBJ2-1,CATSDPGEDEQFF
TRBV20-1,11,TRBJ1-2,CSARVQGEYTF
TRBV12-5,16,TRBJ2-1,CASDWGVDRSYNEQFF
TRBV12-3/TRBV12-4,15,TRBJ2-5,CASSLHGAVLETQYF
TRBV20-1,14,TRBJ2-3,CSASGGGPPDTQYF
TRBV15,13,TRBJ2-7,CATSGEGTYEQYF
TRBV11-2,17,TRBJ2-5,CASSSRTGGLIQETQYF
TRBV19,14,TRBJ1-1,CATQRDRTNTEAFF
TRBV6-6,15,TRBJ1-5,CASSYSTGEDQPQHF
TRBV20-1,13,TRBJ1-5,CSASPGQNLIQHF